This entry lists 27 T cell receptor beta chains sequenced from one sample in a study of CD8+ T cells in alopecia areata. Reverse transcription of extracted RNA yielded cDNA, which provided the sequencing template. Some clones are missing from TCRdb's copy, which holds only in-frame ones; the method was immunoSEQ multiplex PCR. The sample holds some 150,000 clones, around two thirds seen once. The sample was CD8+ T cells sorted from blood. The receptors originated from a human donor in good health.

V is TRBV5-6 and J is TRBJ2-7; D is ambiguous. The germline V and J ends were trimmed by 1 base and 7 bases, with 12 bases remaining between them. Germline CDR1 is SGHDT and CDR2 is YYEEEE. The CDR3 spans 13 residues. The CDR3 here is CASSLTAVGEQYF. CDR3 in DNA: TGTGCCAGCAGCTTGACTGCCGTAGGGGAGCAGTACTTC.

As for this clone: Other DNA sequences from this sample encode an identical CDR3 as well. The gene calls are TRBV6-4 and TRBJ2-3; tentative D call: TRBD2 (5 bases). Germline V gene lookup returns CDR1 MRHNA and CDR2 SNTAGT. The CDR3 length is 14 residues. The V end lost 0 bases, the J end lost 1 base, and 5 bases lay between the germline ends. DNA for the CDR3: TGTGCCAGCAGTGACTCGGGAGGCACAGATACGCAGTATTTT. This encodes CASSDSGGTDTQYF.

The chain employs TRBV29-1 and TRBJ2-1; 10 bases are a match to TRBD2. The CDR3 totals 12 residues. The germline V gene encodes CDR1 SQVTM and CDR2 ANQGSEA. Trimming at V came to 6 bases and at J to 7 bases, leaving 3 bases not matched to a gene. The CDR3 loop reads CSVERGGNEQFF. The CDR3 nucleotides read TGCAGCGTGGAGCGGGGGGGTAATGAGCAGTTCTTC.

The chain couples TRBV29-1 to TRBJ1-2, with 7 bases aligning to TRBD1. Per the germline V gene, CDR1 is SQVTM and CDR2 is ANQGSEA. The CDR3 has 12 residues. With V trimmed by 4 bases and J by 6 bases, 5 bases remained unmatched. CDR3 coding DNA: TGCAGCGTTGTGTTAAGGGGGCATGGCTACACCTTC. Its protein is CSVVLRGHGYTF.

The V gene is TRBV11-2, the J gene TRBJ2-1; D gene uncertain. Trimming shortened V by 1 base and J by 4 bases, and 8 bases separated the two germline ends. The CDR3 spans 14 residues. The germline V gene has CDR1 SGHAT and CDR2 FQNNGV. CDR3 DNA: TGTGCCAGCAGCTTAGTGTCCGGGTACAATGAGCAGTTCTTC. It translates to CASSLVSGYNEQFF.

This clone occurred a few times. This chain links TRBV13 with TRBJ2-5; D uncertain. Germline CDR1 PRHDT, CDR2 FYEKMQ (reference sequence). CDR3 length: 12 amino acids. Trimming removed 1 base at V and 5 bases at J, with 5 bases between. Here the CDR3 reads CASSLAGETQYF. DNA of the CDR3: TGTGCCAGCAGCTTAGCTGGGGAGACCCAGTACTTC.

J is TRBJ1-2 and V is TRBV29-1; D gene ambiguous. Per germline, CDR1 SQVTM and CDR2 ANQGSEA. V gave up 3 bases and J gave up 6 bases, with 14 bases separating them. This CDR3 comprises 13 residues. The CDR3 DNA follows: TGCAGCGTTGAGGGCAGGTCGGTTGATGGCTACACCTTC. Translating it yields CSVEGRSVDGYTF.

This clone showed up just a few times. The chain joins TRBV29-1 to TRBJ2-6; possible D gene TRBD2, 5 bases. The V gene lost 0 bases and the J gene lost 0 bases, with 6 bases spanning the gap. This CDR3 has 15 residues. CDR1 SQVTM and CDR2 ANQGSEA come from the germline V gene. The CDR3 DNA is TGCAGCGTTGAAGACGGGATCTCTGGGGCCAACGTCCTGACTTTC. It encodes CSVEDGISGANVLTF.

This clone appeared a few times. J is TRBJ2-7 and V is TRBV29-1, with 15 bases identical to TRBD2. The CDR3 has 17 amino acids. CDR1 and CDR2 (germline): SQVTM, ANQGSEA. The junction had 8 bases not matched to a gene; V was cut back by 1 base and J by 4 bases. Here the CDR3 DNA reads TGCAGCGTTGAAGTTTGGACTAGCGGGAGGGCCCAATACGAGCAGTACTTC. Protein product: CSVEVWTSGRAQYEQYF.

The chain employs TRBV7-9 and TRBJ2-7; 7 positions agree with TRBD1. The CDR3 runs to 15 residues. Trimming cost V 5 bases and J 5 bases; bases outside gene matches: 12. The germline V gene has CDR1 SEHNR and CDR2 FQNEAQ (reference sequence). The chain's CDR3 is CASSIADRDVDEQYF. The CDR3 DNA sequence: TGTGCCAGCAGCATCGCAGACAGGGACGTCGACGAGCAGTACTTC.

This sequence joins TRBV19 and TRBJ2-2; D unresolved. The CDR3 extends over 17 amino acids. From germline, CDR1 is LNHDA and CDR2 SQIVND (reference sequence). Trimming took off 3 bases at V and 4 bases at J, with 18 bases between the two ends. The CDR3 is CASSILKSSGLTGELFF. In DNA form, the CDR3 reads TGTGCCAGTAGTATCCTCAAGTCGTCTGGCCTCACCGGGGAGCTGTTTTTT.

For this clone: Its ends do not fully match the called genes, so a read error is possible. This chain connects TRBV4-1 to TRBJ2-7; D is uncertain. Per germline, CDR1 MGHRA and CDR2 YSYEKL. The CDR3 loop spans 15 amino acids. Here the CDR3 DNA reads TGCGCCAGCACCCAACGGACCGAGAGCTCCTACGAGCAGTACTTC. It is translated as CASTQRTESSYEQYF.

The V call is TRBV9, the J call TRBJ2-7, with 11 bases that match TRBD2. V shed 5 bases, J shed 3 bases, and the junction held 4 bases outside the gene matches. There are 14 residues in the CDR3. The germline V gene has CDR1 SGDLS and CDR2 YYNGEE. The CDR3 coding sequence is TGTGCCAGCAGTGGGACTAGCGGATACTACGAGCAGTACTTC. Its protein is CASSGTSGYYEQYF.

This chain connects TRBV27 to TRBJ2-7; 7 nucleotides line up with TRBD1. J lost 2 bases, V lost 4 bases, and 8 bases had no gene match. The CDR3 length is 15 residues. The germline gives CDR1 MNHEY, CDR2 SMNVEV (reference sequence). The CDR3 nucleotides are TGTGCCAGCAGTTCCGCAGGACAGGCACCCTACGAGCAGTACTTC. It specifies CASSSAGQAPYEQYF.

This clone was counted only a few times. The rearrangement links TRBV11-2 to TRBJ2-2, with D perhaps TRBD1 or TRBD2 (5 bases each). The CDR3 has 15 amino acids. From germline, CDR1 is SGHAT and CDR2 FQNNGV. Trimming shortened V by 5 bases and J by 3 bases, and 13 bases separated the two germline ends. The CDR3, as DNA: TGTGCCAGCAGCCACCGGGACGAGTACACCGGGGAGCTGTTTTTT. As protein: CASSHRDEYTGELFF.

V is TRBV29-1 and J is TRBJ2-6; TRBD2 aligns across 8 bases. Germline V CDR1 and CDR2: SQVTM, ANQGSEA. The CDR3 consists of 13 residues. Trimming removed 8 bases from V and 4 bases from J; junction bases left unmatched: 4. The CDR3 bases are TGCAGCCCGGGAGGGCGGGGGGCCAACGTCCTGACTTTC. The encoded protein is CSPGGRGANVLTF.

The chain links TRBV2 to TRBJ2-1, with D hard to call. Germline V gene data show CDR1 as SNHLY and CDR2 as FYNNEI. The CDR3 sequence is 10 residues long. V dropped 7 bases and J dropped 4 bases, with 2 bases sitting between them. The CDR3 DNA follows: TGTGCCAGCAATTACAATGAGCAGTTCTTC. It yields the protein CASNYNEQFF.

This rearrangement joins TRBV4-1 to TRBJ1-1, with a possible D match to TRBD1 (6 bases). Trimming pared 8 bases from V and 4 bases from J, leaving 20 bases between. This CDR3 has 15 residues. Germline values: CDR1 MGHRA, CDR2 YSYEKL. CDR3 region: CASAMSTGFLTEAFF. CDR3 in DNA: TGCGCCAGCGCAATGAGTACAGGGTTTCTCACTGAAGCTTTCTTT.

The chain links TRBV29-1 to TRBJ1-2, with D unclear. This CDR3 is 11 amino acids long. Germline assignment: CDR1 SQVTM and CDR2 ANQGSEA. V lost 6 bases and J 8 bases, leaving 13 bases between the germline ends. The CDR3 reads CSVTVRGGYTF. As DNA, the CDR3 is TGCAGCGTAACAGTTAGAGGGGGCTACACCTTC.

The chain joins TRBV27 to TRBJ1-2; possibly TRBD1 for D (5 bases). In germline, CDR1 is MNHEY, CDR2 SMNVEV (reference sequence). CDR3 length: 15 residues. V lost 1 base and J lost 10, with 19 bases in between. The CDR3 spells CASSLFPSAGIAYTF. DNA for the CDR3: TGTGCCAGCAGTTTATTTCCATCGGCAGGGATTGCCTACACCTTC.

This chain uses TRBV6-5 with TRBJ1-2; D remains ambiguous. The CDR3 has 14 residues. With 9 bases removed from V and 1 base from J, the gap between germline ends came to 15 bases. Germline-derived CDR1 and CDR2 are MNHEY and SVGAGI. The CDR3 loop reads CASGRATYNYGYTF. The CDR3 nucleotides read TGTGCCAGTGGACGGGCTACTTATAACTATGGCTACACCTTC.

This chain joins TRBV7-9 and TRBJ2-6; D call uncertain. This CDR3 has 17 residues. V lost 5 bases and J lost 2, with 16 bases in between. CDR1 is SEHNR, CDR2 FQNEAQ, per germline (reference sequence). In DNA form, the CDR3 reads TGTGCCAGCAGCCCCCCCGTCGGCAATCCTGGGGCCAACGTCCTGACTTTC. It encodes CASSPPVGNPGANVLTF.

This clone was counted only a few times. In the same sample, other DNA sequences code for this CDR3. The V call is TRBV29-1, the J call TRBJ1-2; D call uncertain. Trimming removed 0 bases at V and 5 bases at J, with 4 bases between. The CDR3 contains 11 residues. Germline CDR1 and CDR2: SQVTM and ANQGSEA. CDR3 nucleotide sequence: TGCAGCGTTGAAGACAGATATGGCTACACCTTC. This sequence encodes CSVEDRYGYTF.

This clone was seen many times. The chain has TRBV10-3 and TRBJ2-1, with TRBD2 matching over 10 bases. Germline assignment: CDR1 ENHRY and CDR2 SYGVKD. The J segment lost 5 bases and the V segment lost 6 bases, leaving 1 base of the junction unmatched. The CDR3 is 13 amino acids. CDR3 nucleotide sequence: TGTGCCATCAGAGGACTAGCGGACAATGAGCAGTTCTTC. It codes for CAIRGLADNEQFF.

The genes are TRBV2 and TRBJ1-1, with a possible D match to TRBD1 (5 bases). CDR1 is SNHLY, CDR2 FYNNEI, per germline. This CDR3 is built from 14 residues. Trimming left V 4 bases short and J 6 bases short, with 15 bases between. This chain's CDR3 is CASSAGGGSPEAFF. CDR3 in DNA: TGTGCCAGCAGTGCCGGGGGTGGGTCCCCTGAAGCTTTCTTT. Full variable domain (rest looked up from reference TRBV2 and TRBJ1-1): EPEVTQTPSHQVTQMGQEVILRCVPISNHLYFYWYRQILGQKVEFLVSFYNNEISEKSEIFDDQFSVERPDGSNFTLKIRSTKLEDSAMYFCASSAGGGSPEAFFGQGTRLTVV.

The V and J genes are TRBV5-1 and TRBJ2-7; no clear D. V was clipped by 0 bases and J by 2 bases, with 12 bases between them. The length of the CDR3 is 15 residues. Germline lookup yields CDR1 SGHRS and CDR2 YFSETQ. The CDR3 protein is CASSLVVASPYEQYF. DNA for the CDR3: TGCGCCAGCAGCTTGGTGGTAGCCTCTCCCTACGAGCAGTACTTC.

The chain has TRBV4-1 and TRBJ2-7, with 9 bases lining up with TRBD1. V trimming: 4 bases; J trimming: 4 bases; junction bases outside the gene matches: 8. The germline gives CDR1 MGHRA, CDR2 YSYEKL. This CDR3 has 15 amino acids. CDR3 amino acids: CASSPKRTGEYEQYF. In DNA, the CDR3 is TGCGCCAGCAGCCCTAAGCGGACAGGGGAGTACGAGCAGTACTTC.